Shown below are 17 T cell receptor beta chains from a single sample sequenced in a study of blood T cell repertoires in COVID-19. Assay used: immunoSEQ multiplex PCR; TCRdb lists only in-frame clones, some missing. The repertoire holds more than 95,000 clones, with about 83% as singletons. Material for sequencing was peripheral blood. Receptor source: a man aged 60 to 75 with acute or convalescent COVID-19.

The chain combines TRBV3-1 (or the pseudogene TRBV3-2) with TRBJ2-3; a weak D match, TRBD2 (5 bases). The ends were cut back, 4 bases at V and 2 bases at J, with 10 bases in the middle. This CDR3 contains 14 residues. Germline V gene data show CDR1 as LGHDT and CDR2 as YNNKEL (reference sequence). CDR3 in amino acids: CASSLKRNTDTQYF. For the CDR3, the DNA is TGTGCCAGCAGCCTCAAGCGGAACACAGATACGCAGTATTTT.

The chain carries TRBV7-8 and TRBJ1-1, with D possibly matching TRBD1 (6 bases). This CDR3 region has 13 residues. CDR1 and CDR2 (germline): SGHVS, FQNEAQ. Deletions cut 5 bases from V and 1 base from J, with 8 bases between. The CDR3 reads CASSQDRNTEAFF. CDR3 DNA sequence: TGTGCCAGCAGCCAGGACAGGAACACTGAAGCTTTCTTT.

The rearrangement uses TRBV28 and TRBJ1-1, with D perhaps matching TRBD1 (6 bases). The CDR3 length is 15 residues. CDR1 is MDHEN, CDR2 SYDVKM, per germline. V lost 6 bases to trimming and J lost 1 base, with 15 bases between them. The CDR3 DNA follows: TGTGCCAGCAGCCTGGCGGGGGGGCCGAACACTGAAGCTTTCTTT. Translating it yields CASSLAGGPNTEAFF.

This clone has only a few counts. The rearrangement links TRBV11-2 to TRBJ2-7; no definite D call. There are 14 residues in the CDR3. The V gene's germline CDR1 is SGHAT and CDR2 FQNNGV. Trimming left V 5 bases short and J 7 bases short, with 18 bases between. The CDR3 bases are TGTGCCAGCAGCCCTAGTCTTCGAACTGGGGAGCAGTACTTC. This encodes CASSPSLRTGEQYF.

The CDR3 here is CASSSGQGASRSPLHF. CDR3 bases: TGCGCCAGCAGCTCGGGACAGGGAGCTAGCCGATCACCCCTCCACTTT. V gene TRBV5-1 combines with J gene TRBJ1-6; 9 bases align to TRBD1. V shed 3 bases and J 10 bases; nucleotides not matched to a gene: 11. Per the germline V gene, CDR1 is SGHRS and CDR2 is YFSETQ. The CDR3 runs to 16 residues.

On this clone: This sample also contains other DNA sequences that code for the same CDR3. The rearrangement uses TRBV18 and TRBJ1-1, with 7 bases matching TRBD1. Unmatched junction bases numbered 5, after V lost 6 bases and J lost 4 bases. CDR1 and CDR2 from the germline V gene are KGHSH and LQKENI. CDR3 size: 13 residues. CDR3 sequence (DNA): TGTGCCAGCTCCCCCCAGGGGGGCACTGAAGCTTTCTTT. It codes for CASSPQGGTEAFF.

V gene TRBV6-1 combines with J gene TRBJ1-1; D is unresolved. CDR1 is MNHNS and CDR2 is SASEGT in the germline V gene. The CDR3 runs to 13 residues. V was clipped by 1 base and J by 4 bases, with 7 bases between them. The CDR3 spells CASSEETFTEAFF. In DNA, the CDR3 is TGTGCCAGCAGTGAAGAGACATTCACTGAAGCTTTCTTT.

The rearrangement joins TRBV6-5 to TRBJ1-1, with D perhaps TRBD1 (5 bases). The CDR3 totals 13 residues. Trimming pared 6 bases from V and 5 bases from J, leaving 13 bases between. From germline, CDR1 is MNHEY and CDR2 SVGAGI. The CDR3 DNA reads as TGTGCCAGCAGCCAAGACAGTGGTACTGAAGCTTTCTTT. Amino acid sequence: CASSQDSGTEAFF.

The chain carries TRBV11-3 and TRBJ2-2; no firm D call. The CDR3 is 16 amino acids. Deletions cut 2 bases from V and 1 base from J, with 11 bases between. In germline, CDR1 is SGHNT, CDR2 YENEEA. This CDR3 is CASSLLGSMNTGELFF. CDR3 DNA sequence: TGTGCCAGCAGCTTACTCGGTTCCATGAACACCGGGGAGCTGTTTTTT.

This sequence joins TRBV7-9 and TRBJ1-1; 8 positions match TRBD1. This CDR3 comprises 14 residues. Trimming at V came to 6 bases and at J to 1 base, leaving 4 bases not matched to a gene. CDR1 is SEHNR and CDR2 is FQNEAQ in the germline V gene (reference sequence). CDR3 residues: CASSRTGGNTEAFF. In nucleotides, the CDR3 is TGTGCCAGCAGTCGCACAGGGGGGAACACTGAAGCTTTCTTT.

The chain combines TRBV14 with TRBJ2-4; 7 bases are shared with TRBD2. V shed 0 bases and J 1 base; nucleotides not matched to a gene: 3. Germline loops: CDR1 SGHDN, CDR2 FVKESK. The CDR3 loop spans 16 amino acids. The DNA for the CDR3 is TGTGCCAGCAGCCAAGATGGGGAGGGGGCCAAAAACATTCAGTACTTC. Amino acid sequence: CASSQDGEGAKNIQYF.

The J gene is TRBJ1-3, the V gene TRBV15; D unclear. Looked up from germline, CDR1 is LNHNV and CDR2 is YYDKDF (reference sequence). The CDR3 sequence is 17 residues long. Trimming took off 0 bases at V and 0 bases at J, with 12 bases between the two ends. The CDR3 coding sequence is TGTGCCACCAGCAGAGATTATGGAGTCAACTCTGGAAACACCATATATTTT. Translated, it gives CATSRDYGVNSGNTIYF.

V is TRBV28 and J is TRBJ1-5, with TRBD1 as a possible D gene (5 bases). Per the germline V gene, CDR1 is MDHEN and CDR2 is SYDVKM. The length of the CDR3 is 14 residues. V was clipped by 6 bases and J by 3 bases, with 12 bases between them. The CDR3 nucleotides read TGTGCCAGCAGACTCAGGGTGAACAATCAGCCCCAGCATTTT. It encodes CASRLRVNNQPQHF.

This clone has a single count. The CDR3 bases are TGTGCCAGCACGGGAGGCGGGAGGGCCCATGAGCAGTTCTTC. It is translated as CASTGGGRAHEQFF. The J gene is TRBJ2-1, the V gene TRBV28; 9 bases are a match to TRBD2. J gave up 8 bases and V 7 bases, and 9 bases lay outside the gene matches. There are 14 residues in the CDR3. The germline V gene has CDR1 MDHEN and CDR2 SYDVKM.

The chain has TRBV11-2 and TRBJ2-1; 10 positions agree with TRBD2. In germline, CDR1 is SGHAT, CDR2 FQNNGV. The J segment lost 8 bases and the V segment lost 1 base, leaving 8 bases of the junction unmatched. This CDR3 has 16 amino acids. In DNA, the CDR3 is TGTGCCAGCAGCTTAGGTATAGCGGGAGGAGTTGATGAGCAGTTCTTC. Protein: CASSLGIAGGVDEQFF.

This clone was observed at least ten times. CDR3 sequence reads: CASSQDFRLAMNTGELFF. In DNA form, the CDR3 reads TGCGCCAGCAGCCAAGATTTCAGACTAGCGATGAACACCGGGGAGCTGTTTTTT. The chain is built from TRBV4-1 and TRBJ2-2; TRBD2 matches 8 bases. Trimming at V came to 0 bases and at J to 1 base, leaving 7 bases not matched to a gene. This CDR3 has 18 amino acids. Looked up from germline, CDR1 is MGHRA and CDR2 is YSYEKL.

This clone has just a few counts. This chain connects TRBV9 to TRBJ2-2; 10 nucleotides line up with TRBD1. Germline lookup yields CDR1 SGDLS and CDR2 YYNGEE. V lost 2 bases to trimming and J lost 6 bases; unmatched junction nucleotides: 7. CDR3 length: 16 amino acids. CDR3 sequence: CASSVLPGQGSGELFF. DNA of the CDR3: TGTGCCAGCAGCGTGCTTCCGGGACAGGGGTCCGGGGAGCTGTTTTTT.